The sample holds a few counts of the clone carrying this TCR beta chain. TCRdb re-called the 5' RACE reads with MiXCR, one entry per CDR3 protein. The sample carries nearly 900,000 distinct CDR3 sequences, 9% to 15% recorded once. This specimen comes from a study of identical twins. V was trimmed by 10 bases and J by 5 bases, leaving 23 bases between them. Germline CDR1 KGHSH, CDR2 LQKENI. CDR3 length equals 15 residues. These data also featured in a second study, about yellow fever vaccine responses in identical twins.

Sequencing was done on a sample of PBMCs. This sequence joins TRBV18 and TRBJ2-5, with D tentatively TRBD1 or TRBD2 (5 bases each). This TCR was recovered from a woman aged 18-30 years in good health. The CDR3 DNA reads TGTGCCACCCGTGCGAACGGGGCGAAGGGGGAGACCCAGTACTTC. Its protein product is CATRANGAKGETQYF.